This paragraph covers one T cell receptor (beta chain) sequence. What it recognizes is unknown. This sample was included in a study of T cells in Graves' hyperthyroidism and ophthalmopathy. What was amplified from RNA transcripts were TCR beta CDR3 regions. TCR CDR3 regions were first amplified by RT-PCR with HTBI primers. Via MiXCR, TCRdb re-called the multiplex PCR reads, giving one row per CDR3 protein. The sample records under 550,000 distinct CDR3 sequences, 20% being singletons. V was pared by 8 bases and J by 3 bases, with 17 bases between. The CDR3 has 15 residues. Study findings and constraints: The model forecast ophthalmopathy, anticipating it by a median about six months before onset. Most expanded thyroid clonotypes above 0.001 recurred in blood.

The sample was blood. The gene calls are TRBV12-3 or TRBV12-4 and TRBJ1-5; D perhaps matches TRBD1 (6 bases). This clonotype originated in a man in his forties with Graves' ophthalmopathy. CDR3 in amino acids: CASRLSTGINQPQHF. The CDR3 coding sequence is TGTGCCAGCCGCTTAAGCACAGGGATCAATCAGCCCCAGCATTTT.